This T cell receptor beta chain was sequenced for a study of cytomegalovirus exposure and HLA in healthy donors. CDR1 and CDR2 (germline): MNHNY, SVGAGI (reference sequence). CDR3 size: 15 residues. Trimming stripped 0 bases from V and 5 bases from J, with 14 bases between. Use of 60 Vbeta and 13 Jbeta primers characterized the PCR. The method was immunoSEQ multiplex PCR; TCRdb's version includes in-frame clones alone and lacks a portion of them. The table records just over 200,000 clones, roughly 80% of them present only once. Notes on this clone: Its antigen remains unidentified.

Findings and limits, study-wide: Highly shared sequence variants in one cluster were likely a sequencing artifact. Fewer N-insertions than the roughly 670-donor mean were reportedly shown by an Asian-associated ancestry cluster in a later analysis.

V and J are TRBV6-6 and TRBJ2-7; D unresolved. This clonotype originated in a man over 45 in good health and CMV-seronegative. Specimen: PBMCs. CDR3 residues: CASSYSRSGPDEQYF. CDR3 sequence (DNA): TGTGCCAGCAGTTACTCCCGTTCGGGTCCGGACGAGCAGTACTTC.